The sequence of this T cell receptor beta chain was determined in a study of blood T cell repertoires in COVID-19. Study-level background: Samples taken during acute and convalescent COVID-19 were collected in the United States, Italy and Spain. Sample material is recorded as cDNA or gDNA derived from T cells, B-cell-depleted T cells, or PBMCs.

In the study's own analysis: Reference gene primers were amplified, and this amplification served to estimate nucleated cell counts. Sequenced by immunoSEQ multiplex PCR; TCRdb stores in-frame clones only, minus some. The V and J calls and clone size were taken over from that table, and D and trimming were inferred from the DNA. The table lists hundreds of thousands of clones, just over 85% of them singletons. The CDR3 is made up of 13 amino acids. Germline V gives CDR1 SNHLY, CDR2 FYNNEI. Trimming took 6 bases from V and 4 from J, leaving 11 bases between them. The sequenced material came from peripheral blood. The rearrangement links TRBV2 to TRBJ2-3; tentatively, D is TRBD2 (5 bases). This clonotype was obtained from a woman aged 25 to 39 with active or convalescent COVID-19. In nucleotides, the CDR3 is TGTGCCAGCAGGGAGGCTAGCCCAGATACGCAGTATTTT. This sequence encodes CASREASPDTQYF.